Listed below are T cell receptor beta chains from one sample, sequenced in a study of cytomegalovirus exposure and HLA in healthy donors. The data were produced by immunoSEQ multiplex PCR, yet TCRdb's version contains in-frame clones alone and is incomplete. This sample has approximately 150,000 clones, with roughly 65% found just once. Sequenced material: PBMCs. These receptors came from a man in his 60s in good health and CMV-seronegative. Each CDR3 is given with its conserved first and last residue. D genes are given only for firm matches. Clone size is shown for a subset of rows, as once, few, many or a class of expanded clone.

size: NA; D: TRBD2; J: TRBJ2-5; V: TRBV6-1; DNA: TGTGCCAGCAGATTAGCGGGAGGGGAGACCCAGTACTTC; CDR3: CASRLAGGETQYF
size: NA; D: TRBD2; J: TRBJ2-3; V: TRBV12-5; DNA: TGTGCTAGTGGTTTGGCTGATAGCGGGAGGAATCCAGATACGCAGTATTTT; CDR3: CASGLADSGRNPDTQYF
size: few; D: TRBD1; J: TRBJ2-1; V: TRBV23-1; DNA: TGCGCCAGCAGTCGCCCGACAGGGGCCTCCTACAATGAGCAGTTCTTC; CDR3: CASSRPTGASYNEQFF
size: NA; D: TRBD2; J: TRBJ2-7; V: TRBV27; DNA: TGTGCCAGCAGTCTTCTAGCGGGAGGTTCCTACGAGCAGTACTTC; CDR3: CASSLLAGGSYEQYF
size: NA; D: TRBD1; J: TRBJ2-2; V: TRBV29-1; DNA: TGCAGCGTTGAGGGACAGATGACCGGGGAGCTGTTTTTT; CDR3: CSVEGQMTGELFF
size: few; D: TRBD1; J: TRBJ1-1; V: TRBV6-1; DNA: TGTGCCAGCAGTCCCGACAGGGACACTGAAGCTTTCTTT; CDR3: CASSPDRDTEAFF
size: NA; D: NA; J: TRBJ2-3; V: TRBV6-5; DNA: TGTGCCAGCAGTTCTATGCCCTACGGAGGAGGGGATACGCAGTATTTT; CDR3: CASSSMPYGGGDTQYF
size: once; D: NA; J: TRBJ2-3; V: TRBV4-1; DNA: TGCGCCAGCAGCCAAGATCCCCCAGGGGCCGTCACAGATACGCAGTATTTT; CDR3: CASSQDPPGAVTDTQYF
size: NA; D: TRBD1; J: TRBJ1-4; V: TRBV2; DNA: TGTGCCAGCACCTTGGACAGGGGTAATGAAAAACTGTTTTTT; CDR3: CASTLDRGNEKLFF
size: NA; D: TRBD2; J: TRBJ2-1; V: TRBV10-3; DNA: TGTGCCATCAGTGGACTAGCGGTCTACAATGAGCAGTTCTTC; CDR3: CAISGLAVYNEQFF
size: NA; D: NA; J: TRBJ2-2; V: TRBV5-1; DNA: TGCGCCAGCAGCCTTCCGAGCGGCACCGGGGAGCTGTTTTTT; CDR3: CASSLPSGTGELFF
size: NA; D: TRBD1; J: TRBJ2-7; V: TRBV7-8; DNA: TGTGCCAGCAGCCCTGACAGGGGGCACGAGCAGTCCTTC; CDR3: CASSPDRGHEQSF
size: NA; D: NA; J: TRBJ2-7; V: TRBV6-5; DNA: TGTGCCACTAGAAGGACTGTTTCCGACGAGCAGTACTTC; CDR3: CATRRTVSDEQYF
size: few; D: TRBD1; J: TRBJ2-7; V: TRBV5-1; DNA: TGCGCCAGCAGCTTCCTCGGGACAGGGTCCGAGCAGTACTTC; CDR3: CASSFLGTGSEQYF
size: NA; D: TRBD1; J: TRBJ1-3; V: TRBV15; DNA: TGTGCCACCAGCAGACCGACAGGGCCCGGAAACACCATATATTTT; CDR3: CATSRPTGPGNTIYF
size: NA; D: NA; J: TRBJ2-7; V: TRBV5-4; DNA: TGTGCCAGCAGCTCCCCAATGGGGCAGGGGCTCTACGAGCAGTACTTC; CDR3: CASSSPMGQGLYEQYF
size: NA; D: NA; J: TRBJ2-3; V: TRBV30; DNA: TGTGCCTGGAGAAGCGGTAGCACAGATACGCAGTATTTT; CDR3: CAWRSGSTDTQYF
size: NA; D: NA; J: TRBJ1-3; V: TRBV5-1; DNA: TGCGCCAGCAGCTTGACCACAGGGAGCGCTGGAAACACCATATATTTT; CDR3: CASSLTTGSAGNTIYF
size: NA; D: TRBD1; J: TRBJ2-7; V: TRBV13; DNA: TGTGCCAGCAGCTTAGGGGTTGGCATCCCGAGACAGGGAGAATACGAGCAGTACTTC; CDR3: CASSLGVGIPRQGEYEQYF
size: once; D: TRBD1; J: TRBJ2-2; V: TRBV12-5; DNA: TGTGCTAGTGGTTTGGTCCTCCTGGACAGGGCAGGAGTCGGGGAGCTGTTTTTT; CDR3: CASGLVLLDRAGVGELFF
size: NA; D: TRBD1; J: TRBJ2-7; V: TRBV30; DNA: TGTGCCTGGGGAAGGGGGCTCTCCTACGAGCAGTACTTC; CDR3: CAWGRGLSYEQYF
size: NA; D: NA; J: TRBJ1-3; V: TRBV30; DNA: TGTGCCTGGAGTGTAGCGGGCGGACGAAACACTATATATTTT; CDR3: CAWSVAGGRNTIYF
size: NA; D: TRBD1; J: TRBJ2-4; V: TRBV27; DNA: TGTGCCAGCGTAGGCCTTGGACAGGGGATTGGGAAAAACATTCAGTACTTC; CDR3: CASVGLGQGIGKNIQYF
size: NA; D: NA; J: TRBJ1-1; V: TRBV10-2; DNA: TGCGCCAGCAGTGAGTCGTATCCCCAAGACATGAACACTGAAGCTTTCTTT; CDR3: CASSESYPQDMNTEAFF
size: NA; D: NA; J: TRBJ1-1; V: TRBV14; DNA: TGTGCCAGCAGCCAGAACAGGAACACTGAAGCTTTCTTT; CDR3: CASSQNRNTEAFF
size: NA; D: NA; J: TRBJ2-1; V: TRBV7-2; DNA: TGTGCCAGCAGCTTAGCGGCGGAAGAGCAGTTCTTC; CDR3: CASSLAAEEQFF
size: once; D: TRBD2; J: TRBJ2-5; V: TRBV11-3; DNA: TGTGCCAGCAGCTTAGGAAGGACTAGCGGGGCGGAGACCCAGTACTTC; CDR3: CASSLGRTSGAETQYF
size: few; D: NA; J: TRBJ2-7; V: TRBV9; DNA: TGTGCCAGCAGCGTAGATGAGACAGACTACGAGCAGTACTTC; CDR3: CASSVDETDYEQYF
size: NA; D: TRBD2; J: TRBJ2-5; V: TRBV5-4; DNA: TGTGCCAGCAGACCCGGACTAGCGCAATCCCAAGAGACCCAGTACTTC; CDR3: CASRPGLAQSQETQYF
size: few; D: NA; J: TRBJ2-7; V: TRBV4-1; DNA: TGCGCCAGCAGCCAATCGGGAGCCTACGAGCAGTACTTC; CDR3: CASSQSGAYEQYF
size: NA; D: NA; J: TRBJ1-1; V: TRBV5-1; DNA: TGCGCCAGCAGCTTTAAGACCCAAGGGGGGGCGGCTTTCTTT; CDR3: CASSFKTQGGAAFF
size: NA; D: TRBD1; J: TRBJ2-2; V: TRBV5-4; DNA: TGTGCCAGCATCATGGGACAGGGGACCGGGGAGCTGTTTTTT; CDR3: CASIMGQGTGELFF
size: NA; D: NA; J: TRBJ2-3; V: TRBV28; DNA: TGTGCCAGCAGTCGTGGGGGGGGCTTGTTCACAGATACGCAGTATTTT; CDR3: CASSRGGGLFTDTQYF
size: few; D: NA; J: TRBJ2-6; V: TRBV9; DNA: TGTGCCACCACACGGGGATCTGGGGCCAACGTCCTGACTTTC; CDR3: CATTRGSGANVLTF
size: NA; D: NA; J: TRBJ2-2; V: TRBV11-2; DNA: TGTGCCAGCAGCCCTACCCAGAACACCGGGGAGCTGTTTTTT; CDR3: CASSPTQNTGELFF
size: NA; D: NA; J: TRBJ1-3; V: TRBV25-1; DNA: TGTGCCAGCAGGGACCGGGACTCTGGAAACACCATATATTTT; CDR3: CASRDRDSGNTIYF
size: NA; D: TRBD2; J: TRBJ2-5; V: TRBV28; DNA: TGTGCCAGCACCCAAATGCGGGAGTATGCCAAAGAGACCCAGTACTTC; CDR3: CASTQMREYAKETQYF
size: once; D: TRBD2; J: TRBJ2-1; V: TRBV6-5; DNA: TGTGCCAGCAGCCCCACTAGCGACGGGGGGAATGAGCAGTTCTTC; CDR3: CASSPTSDGGNEQFF
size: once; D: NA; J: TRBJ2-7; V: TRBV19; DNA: TGTGCCAGTAGTATAGTGGGGAGCTCCTACGAGCAGTACTTC; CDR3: CASSIVGSSYEQYF
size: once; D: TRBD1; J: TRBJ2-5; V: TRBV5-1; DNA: TGCGCCAGCAGCGGACAGGGGGCAAGTGAGACCCAGTACTTC; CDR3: CASSGQGASETQYF
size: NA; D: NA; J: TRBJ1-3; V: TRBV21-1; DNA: TGTGCCAGCAGCAAAGCGCAGATCTGGGACAGCTCTGGAAACACCATATATTTT; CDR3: CASSKAQIWDSSGNTIYF
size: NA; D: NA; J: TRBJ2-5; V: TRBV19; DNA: TGTGCCAGTTCCGACCGGGACACTGGAGAGACCCAGTACTTC; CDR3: CASSDRDTGETQYF
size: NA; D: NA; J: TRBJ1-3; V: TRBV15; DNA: TGTGCCACCAGCAGGGGAATGGGCAGGGGCTCTGGAAACACCATATATTTT; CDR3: CATSRGMGRGSGNTIYF